These T cell receptor beta chains were read from a single sample in a study of shared clonotypes between healthy human individuals. Sequenced by immunoSEQ multiplex PCR; TCRdb stores in-frame clones only, minus some. The table lists about 2.4 million clones, more than 85% of them singletons, with around 0.37% in the top ten. The sample comprised naive CD4+ T cells from PBMCs. These receptors all stem from a man aged 18-30 years in good health. Some clones in this sample may be carry-over from other donors' samples. Each CDR3 is given with its conserved first and last residue. Each record gives: CDR3 protein, CDR3 DNA, CDR3 length, D gene, J gene, clone size, V gene. The D gene is left open where the match is weak. Size values are once, few and many counts, or a class for expanded clones, and some rows have none.

CDR3 protein: CASSLAGGSSYNEQFF
CDR3 DNA: TGCGCCAGCAGTTTAGCGGGAGGGAGCTCCTACAATGAGCAGTTCTTC
CDR3 length: 16
D gene: TRBD2
J gene: TRBJ2-1
clone size: once
V gene: TRBV5-1

CDR3 protein: CASSQSGRGGRTEAFF
CDR3 DNA: TGTGCCAGCAGCCAATCCGGCCGGGGCGGGAGGACTGAAGCTTTCTTT
CDR3 length: 16
D gene: .
J gene: TRBJ1-1
clone size: .
V gene: TRBV16

CDR3 protein: CASRIDRGGYEQYF
CDR3 DNA: TGCGCCAGCAGGATTGACAGGGGCGGCTACGAGCAGTACTTC
CDR3 length: 14
D gene: TRBD1
J gene: TRBJ2-7
clone size: .
V gene: TRBV5-1

CDR3 protein: CASSTQQGVYGYTF
CDR3 DNA: TGTGCCAGCAGTACCCAACAGGGGGTCTATGGCTACACCTTC
CDR3 length: 14
D gene: TRBD1
J gene: TRBJ1-2
clone size: .
V gene: TRBV28

CDR3 protein: CASRPMDRGDTGELFF
CDR3 DNA: TGTGCCAGTAGGCCAATGGACAGGGGGGACACCGGGGAGCTGTTTTTT
CDR3 length: 16
D gene: TRBD1
J gene: TRBJ2-2
clone size: .
V gene: TRBV19

CDR3 protein: CASTLDRELYQPQHF
CDR3 DNA: TGTGCCAGCACTCTAGACAGGGAATTATACCAGCCCCAGCATTTT
CDR3 length: 15
D gene: TRBD1
J gene: TRBJ1-5
clone size: .
V gene: TRBV2

CDR3 protein: CASSLTLYEQYF
CDR3 DNA: TGTGCCAGCAGCTTGACCCTGTACGAGCAGTACTTC
CDR3 length: 12
D gene: .
J gene: TRBJ2-7
clone size: .
V gene: TRBV5-8

CDR3 protein: CASSESETQYF
CDR3 DNA: TGTGCCAGCAGTGAATCCGAGACCCAGTACTTC
CDR3 length: 11
D gene: .
J gene: TRBJ2-5
clone size: .
V gene: TRBV25-1

CDR3 protein: CASSPTGAGNQPQHF
CDR3 DNA: TGTGCCAGCTCACCGACCGGCGCAGGCAATCAGCCCCAGCATTTT
CDR3 length: 15
D gene: .
J gene: TRBJ1-5
clone size: .
V gene: TRBV18

CDR3 protein: CASSSGLAGENEQYF
CDR3 DNA: TGTGCCAGCAGCTCAGGACTAGCGGGAGAAAACGAGCAGTACTTC
CDR3 length: 15
D gene: TRBD2
J gene: TRBJ2-7
clone size: .
V gene: TRBV7-7